The next 9 T cell receptor beta chains were all read from a single sample in a study of T cells after yellow fever vaccination. Each CDR3 protein is one row after TCRdb ran MiXCR on the 5' RACE reads. Of 320,000 or so distinct CDR3 sequences listed, 7% to 9% are singletons. The sample consisted of PBMCs, taken around 45 days after the first yellow fever vaccination. These receptors originate from a man between 18 and 35 years old who received the YFV17D yellow fever vaccine.

The chain couples TRBV27 to TRBJ2-7, with 7 bases identical to TRBD1. The trim removed 6 bases at V and 9 bases at J, leaving 20 bases unmatched. CDR1 is MNHEY, CDR2 SMNVEV, per germline (reference sequence). The CDR3 runs to 16 residues. CDR3 sequence reads: CASRRQGATPTVGQYF. As DNA, the CDR3 is TGTGCCAGCAGGAGACAGGGAGCTACTCCTACGGTGGGGCAGTACTTC.

The chain combines TRBV3-1 with TRBJ1-1, with a weak D call TRBD1 (5 bases). V shed 6 bases and J shed 3 bases, with 5 bases lying between them. The germline V gene encodes CDR1 LGHDT and CDR2 YNNKEL (reference sequence). The CDR3 consists of 11 residues. CDR3 loop: CASRGHTEAFF. CDR3 DNA sequence: TGTGCCAGCAGGGGACACACTGAAGCTTTCTTT.

This clonotype was seen only a few times. This chain joins TRBV10-3 and TRBJ1-1, with TRBD1 as a possible D gene (6 bases). CDR1 is ENHRY and CDR2 is SYGVKD in the germline V gene. The CDR3 spans 16 residues. Between the trimmed V and J ends, which lost 2 bases and 3 bases, there was a span of 16 bases. CDR3 in amino acids: CAISEVGGGRDTEAFF. DNA of the CDR3: TGTGCCATCAGTGAGGTAGGCGGGGGGCGAGACACTGAAGCTTTCTTT.

This clonotype appeared a few times. This chain connects TRBV7-2 to TRBJ1-4; D uncertain. The CDR3 runs to 13 residues. V was pared by 3 bases and J by 7 bases, with 9 bases between. CDR1 is SGHTA, CDR2 FQGNSA, per germline. As DNA, the CDR3 is TGTGCCAGCAGCTTTGAAAGGTCTGAAAAACTGTTTTTT. Its protein is CASSFERSEKLFF.

The V gene is TRBV5-1, the J gene TRBJ2-7, with TRBD1 identical over 10 bases. This CDR3 has 16 amino acids. J gave up 2 bases and V 2 bases, and 7 bases lay outside the gene matches. Germline V gene lookup returns CDR1 SGHRS and CDR2 YFSETQ. In DNA form, the CDR3 reads TGCGCCAGCAGCTTCCCCGGGACAGGGGTCACCTACGAGCAGTACTTC. Its protein product is CASSFPGTGVTYEQYF.

This clonotype was seen at least ten times. V is TRBV7-2 and J is TRBJ2-1; D ambiguous. Germline V gene data show CDR1 as SGHTA and CDR2 as FQGNSA. The CDR3 runs 11 residues. V shed 5 bases and J shed 6 bases, with 5 bases lying between them. In DNA form, the CDR3 reads TGTGCCAGCAGCCCCGCCAATGAGCAGTTCTTC. This encodes CASSPANEQFF.

The chain is built from TRBV15 and TRBJ1-2; D is unresolved. Trimming cost V 0 bases and J 8 bases, with 16 bases left between them. CDR3 length equals 15 residues. Looked up from germline, CDR1 is LNHNV and CDR2 is YYDKDF (reference sequence). CDR3 nucleotide sequence: TGTGCCACCAGCAGAGATCGCGTAGTGGCGGGGGGCTACACCTTC. Encoded protein: CATSRDRVVAGGYTF. The full variable domain, completed using reference TRBV15 and TRBJ1-2, is DAMVIQNPRYQVTQFGKPVTLSCSQTLNHNVMYWYQQKSSQAPKLLFHYYDKDFNNEADTPDNFQSRRPNTSFCFLDIRSPGLGDTAMYLCATSRDRVVAGGYTFGSGTRLTVV.

The chain joins TRBV7-6 to TRBJ2-3, with D possibly called TRBD1 or TRBD2 (5 bases each). CDR3 length: 16 amino acids. Trimming removed 5 bases at V and 0 bases at J, with 15 bases between. The germline V gene has CDR1 SGHVS and CDR2 FNYEAQ. CDR3: CASSKDPGRSTDTQYF. The CDR3 DNA follows: TGTGCCAGCAGCAAAGATCCGGGACGGAGCACAGATACGCAGTATTTT.

A few counts support this clonotype. The gene calls are TRBV4-3 and TRBJ2-7; a weak D match, TRBD2 (6 bases). Germline V gene data show CDR1 as LGHNA and CDR2 as YSLEER. Trimming removed 0 bases from V and 6 bases from J, with 15 bases in between. The CDR3 spans 15 residues. CDR3 nucleotide sequence: TGCGCCAGCAGCCAAGAACAGACTAGGAGTGGCGAGCAGTACTTC. Translating gives CASSQEQTRSGEQYF.